Below are 20 T cell receptor beta chains sequenced from a single sample in a study of control samples from healthy donors and cancer patients. Profiled with immunoSEQ multiplex PCR; TCRdb holds only in-frame clones, not every one. There are 170,000 or so clones in the sample; approximately 94% occur only once, and 1.2% to 1.5% lies in the top ten. Specimen: blood. The receptor set was obtained from a woman aged 18 to 35 in good health.

The chain carries TRBV24-1 and TRBJ1-3, with unresolved D. The CDR3 extends over 17 amino acids. Looked up from germline, CDR1 is KGHDR and CDR2 is SFDVKD. Trimming pared 3 bases from V and 5 bases from J, leaving 19 bases between. CDR3 coding DNA: TGTGCCACCAGTGATCCGTCGGTTGAGGGAGGGAGAAACACCATATATTTT. It is translated as CATSDPSVEGGRNTIYF.

CDR3 region: CASSPRDRGEYGYTF. CDR3 nucleotides: TGTGCCAGCAGCCCCCGGGACAGGGGGGAGTATGGCTACACCTTC. The genes are TRBV5-4 and TRBJ1-2; 11 bases agree with TRBD1. J gave up 5 bases and V 4 bases, and 7 bases lay outside the gene matches. The germline V gene encodes CDR1 SGHNT and CDR2 YYREEE (reference sequence). This CDR3 is built from 15 residues.

The J gene is TRBJ1-2, the V gene TRBV12-3 or TRBV12-4; D uncertain. This CDR3 is 11 amino acids long. V was trimmed by 3 bases and J by 7 bases, leaving 6 bases between them. CDR3 amino acids: CASSFASGYTF. CDR3 coding DNA: TGTGCCAGCAGTTTTGCTAGTGGCTACACCTTC.

This rearrangement joins TRBV6-5 to TRBJ1-3; D remains ambiguous. The germline V gene encodes CDR1 MNHEY and CDR2 SVGAGI. The length of the CDR3 is 13 residues. Trimming pared 5 bases from V and 4 bases from J, leaving 9 bases between. The CDR3 spells CASSPRGGNTIYF. As DNA, the CDR3 is TGTGCCAGCAGTCCCAGAGGGGGAAACACCATATATTTT.

The genes are TRBV13 and TRBJ1-2; possibly TRBD1 for D (5 bases). With 3 bases removed from V and 5 bases from J, the gap between germline ends came to 19 bases. The CDR3 runs 16 residues. Germline assignment: CDR1 PRHDT and CDR2 FYEKMQ (reference sequence). As DNA, the CDR3 is TGTGCCAGCAGCTTTAGGGCGAAAGGGGACCTTTATGGCTACACCTTC. The encoded protein is CASSFRAKGDLYGYTF.

The gene calls are TRBV6-5 and TRBJ2-1; D uncertain. V was pared by 5 bases and J by 7 bases, with 12 bases between. There are 13 residues in the CDR3. Per germline, CDR1 MNHEY and CDR2 SVGAGI. CDR3 in DNA: TGTGCCAGCAGTCGGACCCTACAAAATGAGCAGTTCTTC. The encoded protein is CASSRTLQNEQFF.

The genes are TRBV6-1 and TRBJ1-2; perhaps TRBD1 as D (5 bases). The ends were cut back, 5 bases at V and 7 bases at J, with 14 bases in the middle. The germline gives CDR1 MNHNS, CDR2 SASEGT. The length of the CDR3 is 13 residues. CDR3 coding DNA: TGTGCCAGCAGTTATGGGGACCCTCCTGGCTACACCTTC. Translated: CASSYGDPPGYTF.

The V and J genes are TRBV3-1 (or the pseudogene TRBV3-2) and TRBJ2-7, with a possible D match to TRBD2 (6 bases). This CDR3 is built from 15 residues. V lost 4 bases and J lost 6, with 19 bases in between. Per germline, CDR1 LGHDT and CDR2 YNNKEL (reference sequence). The CDR3 DNA is TGTGCCAGCAGCCCCCAGGCCCTCGTGGGGGGCGAGCAGTACTTC. Protein product: CASSPQALVGGEQYF.

The V gene is TRBV28, the J gene TRBJ2-2; TRBD1 or TRBD2 may be the D gene (5 bases each). The length of the CDR3 is 17 residues. V lost 5 bases and J 1 base, leaving 17 bases between the germline ends. Germline V gene lookup returns CDR1 MDHEN and CDR2 SYDVKM. CDR3 coding DNA: TGTGCCAGCAGTCTTCCCCTTGGGGGAAGGAACACCGGGGAGCTGTTTTTT. Translated, it gives CASSLPLGGRNTGELFF.

J is TRBJ2-7 and V is TRBV7-2; tentatively, D is TRBD1 (6 bases). Germline assignment: CDR1 SGHTA and CDR2 FQGNSA. V was cut by 1 base and J by 0 bases, with 10 bases left in between. The CDR3 has 15 residues. CDR3 region: CASSLGQGLSYEQYF. The CDR3 coding sequence is TGTGCCAGCAGCTTAGGGCAGGGGCTCTCCTACGAGCAGTACTTC.

The chain couples TRBV5-1 to TRBJ2-5; D may correspond to TRBD1 or TRBD2 (5 bases each). Germline V gives CDR1 SGHRS, CDR2 YFSETQ. V gave up 2 bases and J gave up 2 bases, with 13 bases separating them. This CDR3 spans 15 amino acids. Here the CDR3 DNA reads TGCGCCAGCAGCTTCGGGGCTACTTTTCAAGAGACCCAGTACTTC. Translating gives CASSFGATFQETQYF.

The chain links TRBV19 to TRBJ1-4; D is ambiguous. This CDR3 has 16 residues. Trimming left V 3 bases short and J 0 bases short, with 11 bases between. Germline V lookup: CDR1 LNHDA, CDR2 SQIVND (reference sequence). The CDR3 DNA reads TGTGCCAGTAGTATTGGAGGGTCCGCAACTAATGAAAAACTGTTTTTT. It specifies CASSIGGSATNEKLFF.

The CDR3 loop is CASRGGPNTGELFF. In nucleotides, the CDR3 is TGTGCCAGCAGAGGGGGGCCGAACACCGGGGAGCTGTTTTTT. The J gene is TRBJ2-2, the V gene TRBV6-5; D may be TRBD1 or TRBD2 (6 bases each). The CDR3 sequence is 14 residues long. The V end lost 6 bases, the J end lost 0 bases, and 8 bases lay between the germline ends. Germline CDR1 reads MNHEY; CDR2 reads SVGAGI.

The chain employs TRBV7-9 and TRBJ1-1; D remains unclear. This CDR3 region has 13 residues. From germline, CDR1 is SEHNR and CDR2 FQNEAQ (reference sequence). The V end was cut by 5 bases, the J end by 5 bases, with 12 bases between. This CDR3 reads CASSPPGWTEAFF. DNA for the CDR3: TGTGCCAGCAGCCCACCCGGGTGGACTGAAGCTTTCTTT.

The chain uses TRBV19 and TRBJ1-4; tentatively, D is TRBD1 (6 bases). Trimming shortened V by 2 bases and J by 4 bases, and 11 bases separated the two germline ends. CDR1 LNHDA and CDR2 SQIVND come from the germline V gene (reference sequence). There are 15 residues in the CDR3. The CDR3 nucleotides are TGTGCCAGTAGTATACCGGACAGTTATAATGAAAAACTGTTTTTT. This gives the protein CASSIPDSYNEKLFF.

V and J are TRBV10-3 and TRBJ1-5; tentative D call: TRBD1 (5 bases). Trimming removed 3 bases at V and 7 bases at J, with 16 bases between. Germline V gives CDR1 ENHRY, CDR2 SYGVKD. This CDR3 has 15 amino acids. The CDR3, as DNA: TGTGCCATCAGTGATCGGGACGCCGGGGGACAGCCCCAGCATTTT. This codes for CAISDRDAGGQPQHF.

DNA for the CDR3: TGTGCCACCAGCAGAGACCCAGGGTCGAACTATGGCTACACCTTC. Translating gives CATSRDPGSNYGYTF. The rearrangement joins TRBV15 to TRBJ1-2, with a tentative D call TRBD1 (5 bases). The CDR3 has 15 amino acids. Per the germline V gene, CDR1 is LNHNV and CDR2 is YYDKDF (reference sequence). With 0 bases removed from V and 2 bases from J, the gap between germline ends came to 10 bases.

The CDR3 nucleotides read TGCGCCAGCAGCTGGAACAGGGGCGGCACTGAAGCTTTCTTT. Protein product: CASSWNRGGTEAFF. The V gene is TRBV5-1, the J gene TRBJ1-1; TRBD1 matches at 7 bases. The J segment lost 4 bases and the V segment lost 3 bases, leaving 6 bases of the junction unmatched. The CDR3 extends over 14 amino acids. CDR1 SGHRS and CDR2 YFSETQ come from the germline V gene.

V gene TRBV11-2 combines with J gene TRBJ1-1, with D hard to call. Germline-derived CDR1 and CDR2 are SGHAT and FQNNGV. The CDR3 length is 12 residues. V shed 5 bases and J shed 10 bases, with 14 bases lying between them. The CDR3 loop is CASSLVLEGAFF. CDR3 nucleotide sequence: TGTGCCAGCAGCCTAGTTTTGGAGGGAGCTTTCTTT.

This clone has a single count. The chain couples TRBV28 to TRBJ1-1; D is undetermined. The CDR3 is 13 amino acids. Germline CDR1 reads MDHEN; CDR2 reads SYDVKM. The chain's CDR3 is CASGRLMNTEAFF. CDR3 DNA sequence: TGTGCGAGCGGGCGGCTTATGAACACTGAAGCTTTCTTT.